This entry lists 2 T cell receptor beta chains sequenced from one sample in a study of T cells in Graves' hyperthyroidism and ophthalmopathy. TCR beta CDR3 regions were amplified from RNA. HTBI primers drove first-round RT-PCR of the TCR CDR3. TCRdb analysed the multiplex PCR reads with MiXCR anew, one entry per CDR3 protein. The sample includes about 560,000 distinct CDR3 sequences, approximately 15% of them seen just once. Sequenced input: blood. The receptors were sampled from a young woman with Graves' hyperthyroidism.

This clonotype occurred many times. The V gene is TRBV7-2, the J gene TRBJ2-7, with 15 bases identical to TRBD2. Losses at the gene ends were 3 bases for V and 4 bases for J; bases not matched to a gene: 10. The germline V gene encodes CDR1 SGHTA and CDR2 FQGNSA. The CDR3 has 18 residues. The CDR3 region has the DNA TGTGCCAGCAGCTTTAGGACTAGCGGGGGGGCCTCACCTTACGAGCAGTACTTC. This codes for CASSFRTSGGASPYEQYF.

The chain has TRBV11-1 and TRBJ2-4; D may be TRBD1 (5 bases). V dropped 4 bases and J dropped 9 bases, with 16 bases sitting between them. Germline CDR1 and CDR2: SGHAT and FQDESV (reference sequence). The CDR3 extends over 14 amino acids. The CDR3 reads CASSSLGLETIQYF. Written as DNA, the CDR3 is TGTGCCAGCAGCTCCCTGGGGCTAGAAACCATTCAGTACTTC.